This TCR beta chain originates from a study of identifying expanded T cells in peripheral blood (dated 2019 in TCRdb). The study in broad terms: Technical replicates were generated by sequencing separate aliquots of the same genomic DNA pool, and four replicates were compared pairwise.

Study-level results and caveats: Between technical replicates the binomial model flagged about 1.1 differentially abundant clones, whereas over approximately two weeks the binomial model flagged about 16.4 and over roughly 4 weeks 19 to 20. Variance in clone template counts between approximately two-week samples significantly increased with total template count across all healthy donors. Both the number of clones called differentially abundant and the false-positive rate were significantly reduced by the beta-binomial model across all healthy-donor time intervals. The authors expected that biological variance in healthy repertoires might rise further over much longer intervals, such as months to years.

The immunoSEQ Assay, which relies on bias-controlled multiplex PCR amplification of genomic DNA, was used to profile TCRbeta CDR3 regions. Concerning the study's data processing: The absolute abundance of each unique TCRbeta CDR3 region was quantified after sequences were collapsed and filtered. Differential abundance was assessed using a binomial (Fisher-equivalent) model and a beta-binomial model in which time-dependent variance fitted from healthy donors was added. Clones with fewer than 5 combined templates were removed, and differential abundance was called for clones with a Benjamini-Hochberg FDR below 0.01. The form v = (b*log(k)+a)^2 was used to model beta-binomial variance as a function of total template count across the two samples. This immuneACCESS table, as held by TCRdb, lists in-frame sequences with V and J called but not all clones. Of the missing ones, under half trace to an unresolved V gene in checked studies; the others have no known cause. That table furnishes V, J and clone size, whereas the DNA furnished D and trimming. This sample has over 100,000 clones in its table, and 88% of those were observed once. The top ten clones comprise 7.5% to 9.5% of the sample.

After removal of 4 bases from V and 1 base from J, the junction retains 6 bases not matched to a gene. Per the germline V gene, SGHTA is the CDR1 and FQGNSA is the CDR2. The CDR3, cysteine through phenylalanine, is 16 amino acids long. Only the CDR3 portion is preserved as DNA: 48 bases, with reading frame beginning at the first base. During the collection period, no immune events, such as infections, were documented for the healthy donors. Blood repertoires from healthy donors were used as a training cohort for calibrating time-dependent variance in a beta-binomial model of differential abundance of T-cell clones. The training cohort comprised roughly ten healthy donors, 3 female and 7 male. An age range of about 25 to 64 years, with an average of roughly 47 years, was recorded for the donors. Whole blood, obtained from a commercial supplier, was collected from each healthy donor at three time points spaced approximately 15 days apart. Genomic DNA was extracted from unsorted whole blood for immunosequencing.

About this clone itself: It lacks a known antigen. Base qualities are not provided; no much larger clone lies one nucleotide away.

The sequence came from a person between 18 and 75 years old in good health. The sequenced sample consisted of blood. The chain couples TRBV7-2 to TRBJ2-3, and TRBD2 aligns with 9 junction nucleotides. CDR3 loop: CASSYSGGPGTDTQYF. The sequenced DNA: TGTGCCAGCAGCTATAGCGGGGGACCTGGCACAGATACGCAGTATTTT.